This T cell receptor beta chain was retrieved from a study of blood T cell repertoires in COVID-19. Study as a whole: The cDNA or gDNA used as material had been derived from T cells, B-cell-depleted T cells, or PBMCs.

There are 15 residues in the CDR3. Unmatched junction bases numbered 6, after V lost 2 bases and J lost 8 bases. Germline V gene lookup returns CDR1 MNHEY and CDR2 SMNVEV (reference sequence). The repertoire was sequenced with immunoSEQ multiplex PCR; TCRdb's copy has only in-frame clones and lacks some. The sample gives more than 200,000 clones, around 87% of which show up once; approximately 1.5% is in the top ten. Residents of 24 US areas, aged about 18 to 89 years, made up the participants. Categorization into cohorts depended on clinical history that participants reported. Cohort 3 donors were reported recovered after two negative PCRs, clearance, or symptom resolution.

The chain couples TRBV27 to TRBJ1-2; the match to TRBD1 covers 12 bases. Sequencing input: PBMCs or T cells enriched from blood (not recorded which). The clonotype comes from a woman aged 50 to 60 who had recovered from COVID-19. As DNA, the CDR3 is TGTGCCAGCAGTTTACGCCGGGACAGGGGGCCCGGCTACACCTTC. It encodes CASSLRRDRGPGYTF.